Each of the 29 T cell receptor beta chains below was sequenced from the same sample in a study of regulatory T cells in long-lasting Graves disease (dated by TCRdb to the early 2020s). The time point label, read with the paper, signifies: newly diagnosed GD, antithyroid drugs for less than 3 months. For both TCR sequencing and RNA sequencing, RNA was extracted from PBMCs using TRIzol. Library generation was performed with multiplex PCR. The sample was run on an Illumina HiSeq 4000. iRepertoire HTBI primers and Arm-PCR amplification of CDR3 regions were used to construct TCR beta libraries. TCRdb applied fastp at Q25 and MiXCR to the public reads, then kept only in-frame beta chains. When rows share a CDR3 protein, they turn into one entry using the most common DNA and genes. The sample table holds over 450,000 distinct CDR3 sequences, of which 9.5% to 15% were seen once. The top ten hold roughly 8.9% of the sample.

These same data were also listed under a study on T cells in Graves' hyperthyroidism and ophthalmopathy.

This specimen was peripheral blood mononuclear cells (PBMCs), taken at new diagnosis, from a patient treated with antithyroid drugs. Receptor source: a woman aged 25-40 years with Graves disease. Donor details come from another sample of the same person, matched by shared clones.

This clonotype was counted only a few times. CDR3 in amino acids: CASSETTGVGYTF. The CDR3 coding sequence is TGTGCCAGCAGTGAAACCACGGGGGTTGGCTACACCTTC. V and J are TRBV6-1 and TRBJ1-2, with D possibly matching TRBD1 (5 bases). Germline V gene lookup returns CDR1 MNHNS and CDR2 SASEGT. The ends were cut back, 2 bases at V and 7 bases at J, with 11 bases in the middle. CDR3 length equals 13 residues.

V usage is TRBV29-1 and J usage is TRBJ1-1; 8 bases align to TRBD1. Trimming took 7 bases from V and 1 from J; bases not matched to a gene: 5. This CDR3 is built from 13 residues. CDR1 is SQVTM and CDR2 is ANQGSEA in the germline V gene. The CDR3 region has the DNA TGCAGCGGTGTGCAGGGGGCGAACACTGAAGCTTTCTTT. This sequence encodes CSGVQGANTEAFF.

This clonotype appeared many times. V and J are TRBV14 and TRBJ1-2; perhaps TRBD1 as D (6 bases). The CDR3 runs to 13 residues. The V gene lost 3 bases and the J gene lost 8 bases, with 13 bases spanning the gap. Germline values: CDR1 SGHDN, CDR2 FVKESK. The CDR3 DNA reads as TGTGCCAGCAGCCAGACAGGCCTTGGGGGCTACACCTTC. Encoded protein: CASSQTGLGGYTF.

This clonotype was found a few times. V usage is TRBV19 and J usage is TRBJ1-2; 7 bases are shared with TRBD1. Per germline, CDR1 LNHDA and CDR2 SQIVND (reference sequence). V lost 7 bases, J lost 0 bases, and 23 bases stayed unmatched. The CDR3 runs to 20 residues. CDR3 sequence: CASIFPPKTGTFPTNYGYTF. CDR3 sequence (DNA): TGTGCCAGTATATTCCCGCCCAAGACAGGGACCTTCCCCACTAACTATGGCTACACCTTC. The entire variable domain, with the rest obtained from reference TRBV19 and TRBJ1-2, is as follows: DGGITQSPKYLFRKEGQNVTLSCEQNLNHDAMYWYRQDPGQGLRLIYYSQIVNDFQKGDIAEGYSVSREKKESFPLTVTSAQKNPTAFYLCASIFPPKTGTFPTNYGYTFGSGTRLTVV.

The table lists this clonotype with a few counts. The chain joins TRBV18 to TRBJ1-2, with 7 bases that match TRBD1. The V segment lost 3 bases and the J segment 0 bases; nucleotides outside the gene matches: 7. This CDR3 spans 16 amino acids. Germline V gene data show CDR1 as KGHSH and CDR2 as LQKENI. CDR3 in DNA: TGTGCCAGCTCACCTTTCGACAGGGCCACTAACTATGGCTACACCTTC. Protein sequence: CASSPFDRATNYGYTF.

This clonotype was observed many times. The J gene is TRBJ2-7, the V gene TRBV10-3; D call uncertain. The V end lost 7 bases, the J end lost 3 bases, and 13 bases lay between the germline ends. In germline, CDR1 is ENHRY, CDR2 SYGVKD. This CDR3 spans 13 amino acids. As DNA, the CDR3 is TGTGCCATCAACGACGGACCGATCTACGAGCAGTACTTC. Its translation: CAINDGPIYEQYF.

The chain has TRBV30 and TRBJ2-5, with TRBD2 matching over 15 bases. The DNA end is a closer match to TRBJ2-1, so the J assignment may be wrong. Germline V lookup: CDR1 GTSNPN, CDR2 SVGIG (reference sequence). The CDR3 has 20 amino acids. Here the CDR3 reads CAWSLKGLAGGLRGGNEQFF. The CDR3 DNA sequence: TGTGCCTGGAGTCTTAAAGGACTAGCGGGAGGGCTCAGGGGGGGGAATGAGCAGTTCTTC.

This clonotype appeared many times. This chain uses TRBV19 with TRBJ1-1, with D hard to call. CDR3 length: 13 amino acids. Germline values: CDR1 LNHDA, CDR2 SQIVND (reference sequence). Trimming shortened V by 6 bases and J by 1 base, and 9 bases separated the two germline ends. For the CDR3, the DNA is TGTGCCAGTAGGGAATCACGGAACACTGAAGCTTTCTTT. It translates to CASRESRNTEAFF.

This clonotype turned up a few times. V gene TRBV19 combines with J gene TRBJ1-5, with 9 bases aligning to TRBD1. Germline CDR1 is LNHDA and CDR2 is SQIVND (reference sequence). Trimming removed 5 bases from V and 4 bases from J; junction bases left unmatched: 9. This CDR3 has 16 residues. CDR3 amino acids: CASSRRDRARNQPQHF. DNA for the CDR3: TGTGCCAGTAGTCGCCGGGACAGGGCGAGGAATCAGCCCCAGCATTTT.

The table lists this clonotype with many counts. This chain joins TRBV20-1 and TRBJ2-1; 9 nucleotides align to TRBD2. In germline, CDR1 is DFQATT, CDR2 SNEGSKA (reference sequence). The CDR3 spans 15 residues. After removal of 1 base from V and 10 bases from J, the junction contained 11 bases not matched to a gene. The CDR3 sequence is CSARGDSGSSWEQFF. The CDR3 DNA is TGCAGTGCTAGAGGGGATAGCGGGAGTTCCTGGGAGCAGTTCTTC.

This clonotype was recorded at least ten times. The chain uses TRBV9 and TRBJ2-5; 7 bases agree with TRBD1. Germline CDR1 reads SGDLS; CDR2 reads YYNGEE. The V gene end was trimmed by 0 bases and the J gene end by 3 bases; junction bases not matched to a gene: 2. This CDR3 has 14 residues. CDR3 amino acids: CASSVGDREETQYF. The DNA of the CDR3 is TGTGCCAGCAGCGTAGGTGACAGGGAAGAGACCCAGTACTTC.

CDR3 sequence: CASTKGSVSIYGYTF. The CDR3 DNA is TGTGCCAGTACCAAGGGTTCGGTTAGTATCTATGGCTACACCTTC. The J gene is TRBJ1-2, the V gene TRBV19; D is uncertain. V gave up 7 bases and J gave up 4 bases, with 19 bases separating them. CDR1 and CDR2 (germline): LNHDA, SQIVND (reference sequence). CDR3 length equals 15 residues. Drawing the rest from reference TRBV19 and TRBJ1-2, the complete variable domain is DGGITQSPKYLFRKEGQNVTLSCEQNLNHDAMYWYRQDPGQGLRLIYYSQIVNDFQKGDIAEGYSVSREKKESFPLTVTSAQKNPTAFYLCASTKGSVSIYGYTFGSGTRLTVV.

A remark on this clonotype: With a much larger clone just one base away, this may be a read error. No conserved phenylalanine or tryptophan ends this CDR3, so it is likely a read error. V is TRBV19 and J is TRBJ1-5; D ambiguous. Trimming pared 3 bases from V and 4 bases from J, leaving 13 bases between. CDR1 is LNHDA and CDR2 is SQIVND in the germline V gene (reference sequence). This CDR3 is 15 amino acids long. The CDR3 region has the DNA TGTGCCAGTAGTATGATGAGTGGCCGAAATCAGCCCCAGCATCTT. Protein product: CASSMMSGRNQPQHL.

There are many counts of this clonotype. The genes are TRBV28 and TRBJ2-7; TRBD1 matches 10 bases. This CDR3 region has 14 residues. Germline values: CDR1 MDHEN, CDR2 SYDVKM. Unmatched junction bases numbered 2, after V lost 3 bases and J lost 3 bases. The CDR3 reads CASSFGTGDYEQYF. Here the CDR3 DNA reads TGTGCCAGCAGTTTTGGGACAGGGGACTACGAGCAGTACTTC. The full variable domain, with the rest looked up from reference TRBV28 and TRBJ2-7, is DVKVTQSSRYLVKRTGEKVFLECVQDMDHENMFWYRQDPGLGLRLIYFSYDVKMKEKGDIPEGYSVSREKKERFSLILESASTNQTSMYLCASSFGTGDYEQYFGPGTRLTVT.

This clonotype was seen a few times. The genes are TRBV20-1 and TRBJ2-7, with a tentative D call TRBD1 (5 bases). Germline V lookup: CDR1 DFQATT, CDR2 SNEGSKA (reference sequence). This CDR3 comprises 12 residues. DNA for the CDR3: TGCAGAATCACGAGACAGCCTCGGGAGCAGTACTTC. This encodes CRITRQPREQYF.

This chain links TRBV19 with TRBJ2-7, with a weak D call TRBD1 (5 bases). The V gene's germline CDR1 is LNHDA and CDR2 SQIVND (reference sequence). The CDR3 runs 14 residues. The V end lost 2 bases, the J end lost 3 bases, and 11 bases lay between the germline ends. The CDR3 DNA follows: TGTGCCAGTAGTATAATTGCGACAGACTACGAGCAGTACTTC. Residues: CASSIIATDYEQYF.

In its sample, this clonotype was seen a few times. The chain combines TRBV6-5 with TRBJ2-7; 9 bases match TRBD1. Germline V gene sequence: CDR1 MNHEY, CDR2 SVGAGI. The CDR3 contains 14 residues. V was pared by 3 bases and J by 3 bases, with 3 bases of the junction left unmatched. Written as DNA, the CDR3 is TGTGCCAGCAGTTATAAGGGACAGGGCTACGAGCAGTACTTC. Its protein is CASSYKGQGYEQYF.

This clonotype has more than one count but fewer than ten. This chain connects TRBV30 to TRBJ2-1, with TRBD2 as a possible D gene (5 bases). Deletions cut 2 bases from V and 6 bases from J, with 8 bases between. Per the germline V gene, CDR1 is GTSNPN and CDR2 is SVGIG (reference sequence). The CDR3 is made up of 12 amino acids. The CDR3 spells CAWSRTGNEQFF. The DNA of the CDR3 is TGTGCCTGGAGTCGGACTGGCAATGAGCAGTTCTTC.

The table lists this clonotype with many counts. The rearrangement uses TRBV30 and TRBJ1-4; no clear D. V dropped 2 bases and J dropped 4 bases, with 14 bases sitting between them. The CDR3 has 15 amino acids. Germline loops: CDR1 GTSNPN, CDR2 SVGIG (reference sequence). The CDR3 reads CAWSQDSQSNEKLFF. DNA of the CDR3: TGTGCCTGGAGTCAAGACTCACAGAGTAATGAAAAACTGTTTTTT.

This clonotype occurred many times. The CDR3, as DNA: TGTGCCAGCAGCTCCTCGGACAGGGGGAATCAGCCCCAGCATTTT. Translating it yields CASSSSDRGNQPQHF. The V and J genes are TRBV7-9 and TRBJ1-5; 10 bases are a match to TRBD1. Looked up from germline, CDR1 is SEHNR and CDR2 is FQNEAQ (reference sequence). The trim removed 4 bases at V and 4 bases at J, leaving 4 bases unmatched. The CDR3 runs to 15 residues.

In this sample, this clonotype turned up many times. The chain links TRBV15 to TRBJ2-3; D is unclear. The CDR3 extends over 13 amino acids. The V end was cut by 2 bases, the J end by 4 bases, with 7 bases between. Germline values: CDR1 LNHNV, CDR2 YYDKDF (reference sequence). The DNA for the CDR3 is TGTGCCACCAGCAGACTGGGATCAGATACGCAGTATTTT. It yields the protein CATSRLGSDTQYF.

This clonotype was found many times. CDR3 residues: CSVKSQHYSPLHF. Written as DNA, the CDR3 is TGCAGTGTTAAGTCTCAACATTATTCACCCCTCCACTTT. This chain joins TRBV20-1 and TRBJ1-6; D is undetermined. The CDR3 sequence is 13 residues long. Per germline, CDR1 DFQATT and CDR2 SNEGSKA (reference sequence). The ends were cut back, 7 bases at V and 8 bases at J, with 15 bases in the middle.

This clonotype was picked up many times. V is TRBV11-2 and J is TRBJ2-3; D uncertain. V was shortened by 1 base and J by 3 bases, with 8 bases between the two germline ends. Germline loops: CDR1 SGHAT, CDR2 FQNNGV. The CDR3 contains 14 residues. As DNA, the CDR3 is TGTGCCAGCAGCTTAGTCGGTTCGACAGATACGCAGTATTTT. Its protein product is CASSLVGSTDTQYF.

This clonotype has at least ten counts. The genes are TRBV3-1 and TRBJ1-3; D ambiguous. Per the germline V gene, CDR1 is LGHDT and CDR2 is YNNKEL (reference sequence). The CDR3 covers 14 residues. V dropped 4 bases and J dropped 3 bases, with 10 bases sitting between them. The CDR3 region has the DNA TGTGCCAGCAGCCCTTACCCAGGTGGAAACACCATATATTTT. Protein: CASSPYPGGNTIYF.

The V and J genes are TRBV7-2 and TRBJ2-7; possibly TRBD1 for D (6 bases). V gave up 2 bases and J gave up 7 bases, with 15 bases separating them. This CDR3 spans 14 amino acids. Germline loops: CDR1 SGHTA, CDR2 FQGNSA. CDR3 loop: CASSLSRGKREQYF. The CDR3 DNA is TGTGCCAGCAGCTTATCCAGGGGAAAAAGGGAGCAGTACTTC.

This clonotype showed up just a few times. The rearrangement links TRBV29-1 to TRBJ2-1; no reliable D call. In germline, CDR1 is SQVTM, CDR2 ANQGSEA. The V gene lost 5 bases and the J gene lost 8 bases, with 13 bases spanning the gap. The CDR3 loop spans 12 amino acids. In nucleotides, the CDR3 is TGCAGCGTTTTGCTAGGATACTATGAGCAGTTCTTC. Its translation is CSVLLGYYEQFF.

The DNA for the CDR3 is TGTGCCAGCAGTTTCCGGGGACCCTACAATGAGCAGTTCTTC. Encoded protein: CASSFRGPYNEQFF. V and J are TRBV28 and TRBJ2-1, with D perhaps assigned TRBD1 or TRBD2 (5 bases each). The V gene's germline CDR1 is MDHEN and CDR2 SYDVKM. This CDR3 region has 14 residues. V gave up 3 bases and J gave up 2 bases, with 8 bases separating them.

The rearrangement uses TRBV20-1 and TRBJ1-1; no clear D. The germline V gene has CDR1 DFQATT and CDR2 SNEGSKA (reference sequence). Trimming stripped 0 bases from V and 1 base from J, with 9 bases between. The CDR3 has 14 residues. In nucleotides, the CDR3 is TGCAGTGCTAGAGATGGCACAGCGAACACTGAAGCTTTCTTT. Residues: CSARDGTANTEAFF.

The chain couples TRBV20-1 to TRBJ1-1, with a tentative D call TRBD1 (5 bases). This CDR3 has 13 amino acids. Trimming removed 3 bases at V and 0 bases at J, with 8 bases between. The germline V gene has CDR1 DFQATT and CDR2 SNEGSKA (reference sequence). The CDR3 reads CSASDSMNTEAFF. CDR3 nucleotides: TGCAGTGCTAGTGACAGTATGAACACTGAAGCTTTCTTT.